The 25 T cell receptor beta chains presented below share a single source sample, sequenced in a study of T cell repertoires in cytomegalovirus infection. One entry per CDR3 protein results from TCRdb running MiXCR on the reads. The table lists some 600,000 distinct CDR3 sequences, roughly 24% of them singletons, with roughly 8% in the top ten. Sequenced sample: CD8+ T cells from PBMCs. The source of these receptors is a human donor in good health (CMV status not recorded). Some clones in this sample may be carry-over from other donors' samples.

The chain is built from TRBV10-3 and TRBJ2-7, with no clear D. This CDR3 is 13 amino acids long. V shed 2 bases and J shed 4 bases, with 9 bases lying between them. Germline lookup yields CDR1 ENHRY and CDR2 SYGVKD. CDR3 loop: CAISEELGYEQYV. CDR3 coding DNA: TGTGCCATCAGTGAGGAACTGGGTTACGAGCAGTACGTC.

Comment on this clonotype: This clone may be a read error of a much larger clone one base away. The chain employs TRBV7-2 and TRBJ2-3; 8 bases align to TRBD1. CDR3 size: 19 residues. Per the germline V gene, CDR1 is SGHTA and CDR2 is FQGNSA. In DNA, the CDR3 is TGTGCCAGCAGCCCCCCTCCCGGACAGGGACTCTCTAGCACAGATACGCGGTATTTT. Translated, it gives CASSPPPGQGLSSTDTRYF.

The chain uses TRBV25-1 and TRBJ2-1, with 8 bases that match TRBD1. The CDR3 is 16 residues long. Losses at the gene ends were 3 bases for V and 6 bases for J; bases not matched to a gene: 10. Germline values: CDR1 MGHDK, CDR2 SYGVNS. The CDR3 nucleotides read TGTGCCAGCAGTGACCCCAGCCGGACAGGGTTCAATGAGCAGTTCTTC. Translated, it gives CASSDPSRTGFNEQFF.

In nucleotides, the CDR3 is TGCAGTGCTAGCACAACCAAGGGGAACTTTCCCTACAATGAGCAGTTCTTC. This translates into CSASTTKGNFPYNEQFF. V gene TRBV20-1 combines with J gene TRBJ2-1; D perhaps matches TRBD1 (5 bases). The V gene's germline CDR1 is DFQATT and CDR2 SNEGSKA (reference sequence). Trimming pared 3 bases from V and 2 bases from J, leaving 20 bases between. The CDR3 consists of 17 residues.

The CDR3 protein is CASSLRAGGHHEQFF. As DNA, the CDR3 is TGTGCCAGCAGTTTACGAGCGGGGGGGCATCATGAGCAGTTCTTC. The chain is built from TRBV28 and TRBJ2-1; 10 nucleotides match TRBD2. V dropped 2 bases and J dropped 8; count of bases not matched to a gene: 6. CDR3 length: 15 amino acids. CDR1 and CDR2 from the germline V gene are MDHEN and SYDVKM.

Only a few counts were recorded for this clonotype. The chain links TRBV20-1 to TRBJ2-4; the D gene is possibly TRBD2 (5 bases). V was pared by 8 bases and J by 3 bases, with 17 bases between. Germline assignment: CDR1 DFQATT and CDR2 SNEGSKA (reference sequence). This CDR3 has 14 residues. CDR3 protein: CSWELARDKNIQYF. DNA of the CDR3: TGCAGTTGGGAGCTAGCTAGGGACAAAAACATTCAGTACTTC.

CDR3 DNA sequence: TGCAGCGTTGACGGGACAGCCTACAATGAGCAGTTCTTC. Translation: CSVDGTAYNEQFF. The V gene is TRBV29-1, the J gene TRBJ2-1, with TRBD1 matching 7 bases. CDR3 length: 13 residues. The junction had 1 base not matched to a gene; V was cut back by 3 bases and J by 2 bases. CDR1 and CDR2 (germline): SQVTM, ANQGSEA.

The J gene is TRBJ1-2, the V gene TRBV5-4; tentatively, D is TRBD1 (5 bases). CDR3 length equals 15 residues. The germline V and J ends were trimmed by 1 base and 4 bases, with 14 bases remaining between them. Germline V lookup: CDR1 SGHNT, CDR2 YYREEE (reference sequence). The CDR3 DNA sequence: TGTGCCAGCAGCTTGCCTCGACAGCACAGCTATGGCTACACCTTC. Translation: CASSLPRQHSYGYTF. Variable domain in full (rest from reference TRBV5-4 and TRBJ1-2): ETGVTQSPTHLIKTRGQQVTLRCSSQSGHNTVSWYQQALGQGPQFIFQYYREEENGRGNFPPRFSGLQFPNYSSELNVNALELDDSALYLCASSLPRQHSYGYTFGSGTRLTVV.

A word on this clonotype: Relative to the germline gene, one junction end is altered; a read error may explain this. This chain links TRBV6-6 with TRBJ1-3, with 7 nucleotides matching TRBD1. Germline CDR1 reads MNHNY; CDR2 reads SVGAGI (reference sequence). This CDR3 is built from 15 residues. CDR3 residues: CASCCLDPGGNTICF. As DNA, the CDR3 is TGTGCCAGCTGTTGCTTAGACCCAGGGGGAAACACCATATGTTTT.

The sample holds many counts of this clonotype. This chain uses TRBV7-6 with TRBJ2-1, with 12 positions matching TRBD2. CDR1 is SGHVS and CDR2 is FNYEAQ in the germline V gene. CDR3 length: 16 amino acids. With 4 bases clipped from V and 6 bases from J, the junction kept 7 bases outside the gene matches. CDR3 nucleotide sequence: TGTGCCAGCAGCTGGGCACTAGCGGGGGGTCGCAATGAGCAGTTCTTC. It yields the protein CASSWALAGGRNEQFF.

This clonotype has a handful of counts. V and J are TRBV29-1 and TRBJ2-1; D unresolved. Germline V gene sequence: CDR1 SQVTM, CDR2 ANQGSEA. The CDR3 is 12 amino acids. V was shortened by 0 bases and J by 5 bases, with 5 bases between the two germline ends. The CDR3 DNA is TGCAGCGTTGAAGACAGAAACAATGAGCAGTTCTTC. This gives the protein CSVEDRNNEQFF.

This clonotype turned up a few times. Sequence at one end of the junction differs from germline and may be a read error. The chain combines TRBV7-7 with TRBJ2-2; D remains ambiguous. Germline CDR1 SSHAT, CDR2 FNYEAQ (reference sequence). This CDR3 spans 13 amino acids. CDR3 in amino acids: CASSLRQTGELFF. The CDR3 DNA sequence: TGTGCTAGCAGCTTGCGACAAACCGGGGAGCTGTTTTTT.

In this sample, this clonotype turned up a few times. The chain couples TRBV27 to TRBJ1-1; D not resolved. In germline, CDR1 is MNHEY, CDR2 SMNVEV (reference sequence). The CDR3 is made up of 14 amino acids. Trimming shortened V by 4 bases and J by 1 base, and 10 bases separated the two germline ends. The CDR3: CASSYGQSNTEAFF. The CDR3 region has the DNA TGTGCCAGCAGTTACGGCCAGTCGAACACTGAAGCTTTCTTT.

This clonotype was counted many times. J is TRBJ2-3 and V is TRBV7-8; the D gene could be TRBD1 or TRBD2 (6 bases each). The CDR3 totals 14 residues. V dropped 5 bases and J dropped 4 bases, with 13 bases sitting between them. CDR1 and CDR2 (germline): SGHVS, FQNEAQ. The CDR3 bases are TGTGCCAGCAGCCCCGAGGGGGAGGCAGATACGCAGTATTTT. Translating gives CASSPEGEADTQYF.

This clonotype was counted between two and nine times. The chain employs TRBV2 and TRBJ2-7; no clear D gene. Trimming cost V 4 bases and J 3 bases, with 7 bases left between them. CDR3 length: 12 residues. The germline V gene encodes CDR1 SNHLY and CDR2 FYNNEI. CDR3 region: CASSGPGYEQYF. For the CDR3, the DNA is TGTGCCAGCAGTGGTCCGGGCTACGAGCAGTACTTC.

This clonotype was picked up many times. The chain combines TRBV27 with TRBJ2-1; 15 bases are shared with TRBD2. The J segment lost 4 bases and the V segment lost 7 bases, leaving 5 bases of the junction unmatched. Germline CDR1 reads MNHEY; CDR2 reads SMNVEV (reference sequence). CDR3 length: 16 amino acids. The CDR3 loop reads CASTSGLAGGYNEQFF. The CDR3 DNA reads TGTGCCAGCACCTCGGGACTAGCGGGGGGTTACAATGAGCAGTTCTTC.

This chain links TRBV4-1 with TRBJ2-1; the D gene is possibly TRBD2 (6 bases). The CDR3 is made up of 18 amino acids. The germline V and J ends were trimmed by 3 bases and 5 bases, with 23 bases remaining between them. Germline V lookup: CDR1 MGHRA, CDR2 YSYEKL. CDR3 region: CASSQATGGRWLDNEQFF. The CDR3, as DNA: TGCGCCAGCAGCCAGGCCACCGGGGGTAGATGGTTGGACAATGAGCAGTTCTTC.

This clonotype was counted many times. V usage is TRBV15 and J usage is TRBJ1-2; D call uncertain. CDR1 and CDR2 (germline): LNHNV, YYDKDF (reference sequence). V was pared by 6 bases and J by 7 bases, with 9 bases between. This CDR3 has 11 residues. The CDR3 DNA follows: TGTGCCACCAGAGTGGGGTTTGGCTACACCTTC. Residues: CATRVGFGYTF.

The J gene is TRBJ2-1, the V gene TRBV4-2; D perhaps matches TRBD1 (6 bases). This CDR3 comprises 14 residues. The germline V gene encodes CDR1 LGHNA and CDR2 YNFKEQ. The V end was cut by 1 base, the J end by 8 bases, with 12 bases between. This CDR3 is CASSQVQGQDEQFF. In DNA form, the CDR3 reads TGTGCCAGCAGCCAAGTCCAGGGGCAGGATGAGCAGTTCTTC.

The J gene is TRBJ2-1, the V gene TRBV28; D unclear. The V gene's germline CDR1 is MDHEN and CDR2 SYDVKM. The CDR3 is 12 amino acids. Between the trimmed V and J ends, which lost 3 bases and 4 bases, there was a span of 4 bases. CDR3 sequence: CASSFQYNEQFF. The CDR3 DNA reads as TGTGCCAGCAGTTTCCAGTACAATGAGCAGTTCTTC.

The chain couples TRBV28 to TRBJ2-7, with unresolved D. Looked up from germline, CDR1 is MDHEN and CDR2 is SYDVKM. Deletions cut 5 bases from V and 0 bases from J, with 14 bases between. The CDR3 consists of 15 residues. The CDR3 spells CASSEARLSSYEQYV. For the CDR3, the DNA is TGTGCCAGCAGTGAAGCGAGGCTGAGCTCCTACGAGCAGTACGTC.

This clonotype was counted only a few times. The chain recombines TRBV5-8 with TRBJ2-1; TRBD2 is a possible D gene (5 bases). Deletions cut 6 bases from V and 6 bases from J, with 13 bases between. Germline V gene sequence: CDR1 SGHTS, CDR2 YDEGEE. The CDR3 covers 13 residues. CDR3 DNA: TGTGCCAGCAAGCCCTGGAGGACCAATGAGCAGTTCTTC. Amino acid sequence: CASKPWRTNEQFF.

The chain combines TRBV6-2 or TRBV6-3 with TRBJ1-1; possibly TRBD1 for D (5 bases). V lost 4 bases and J lost 3, with 9 bases in between. Germline loops: CDR1 MNHEY, CDR2 SVGEGT. CDR3 size: 13 residues. The CDR3 bases are TGTGCCAGCAGTTGGGGGGGAGACACTGAAGCTTTCTTT. Its translation: CASSWGGDTEAFF.

J is TRBJ1-5 and V is TRBV10-1; unclear D gene. The length of the CDR3 is 14 residues. V was clipped by 3 bases and J by 4 bases, with 10 bases between them. The germline V gene has CDR1 WNHNN and CDR2 SYGVQD (reference sequence). The CDR3 sequence: CASSDGGTNQPQHF. In DNA, the CDR3 is TGCGCCAGCAGTGACGGCGGAACAAATCAGCCCCAGCATTTT.

Turning to this clonotype: A read error may explain this, as a much larger clone is one base away. This sequence joins TRBV7-7 and TRBJ2-1; D remains unclear. Per germline, CDR1 SSHAT and CDR2 FNYEAQ (reference sequence). The CDR3 loop spans 15 amino acids. The chain's CDR3 is CPSSVDPTFYNEQFF. In DNA, the CDR3 is TGTCCCAGCAGCGTGGACCCGACTTTCTACAATGAGCAGTTCTTC.